This T cell receptor (beta chain) was identified during a study of T cells in Graves' hyperthyroidism and ophthalmopathy. The germline gives CDR1 LGHDT, CDR2 YNNKEL (reference sequence). V was trimmed by 4 bases and J by 2 bases, leaving 14 bases between them. This CDR3 is built from 15 residues. RNA transcripts were the template for amplifying TCR beta CDR3 regions. Researchers ran a first-round RT-PCR on the TCR CDR3 using the HTBI primer set. TCRdb reprocessed the multiplex PCR reads via MiXCR and lists one record per CDR3 protein. Seen here are 360,000 or so distinct CDR3 sequences, approximately 19% observed once, and the top ten hold about 3.7%. The table lists this clonotype with many counts.

The clonotype was recovered from a woman aged 18-29 years with Graves' hyperthyroidism. Specimen: blood. This chain joins TRBV3-1 and TRBJ1-1; possibly TRBD1 for D (6 bases). The CDR3 DNA is TGTGCCAGCAGCCCCTTCGGGACACTAAACACTGAAGCTTTCTTT. Residues: CASSPFGTLNTEAFF.